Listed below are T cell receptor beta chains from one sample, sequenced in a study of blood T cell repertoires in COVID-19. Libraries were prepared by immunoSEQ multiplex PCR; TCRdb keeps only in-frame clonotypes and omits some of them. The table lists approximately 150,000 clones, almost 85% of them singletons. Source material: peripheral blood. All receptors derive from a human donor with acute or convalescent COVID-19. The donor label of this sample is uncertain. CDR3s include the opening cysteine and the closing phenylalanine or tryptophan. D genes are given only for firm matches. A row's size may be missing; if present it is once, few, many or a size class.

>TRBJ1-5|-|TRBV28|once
CASSFGASPQHF
TGTGCCAGCAGTTTTGGGGCTTCGCCCCAGCATTTT
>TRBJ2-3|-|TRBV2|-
CASARGTFNTDTQYF
TGTGCCAGCGCAAGGGGGACGTTTAACACAGATACGCAGTATTTT
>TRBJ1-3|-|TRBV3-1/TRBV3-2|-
CASSQEWSSGNTIYF
TGTGCCAGCAGCCAAGAATGGAGCTCTGGAAACACCATATATTTT
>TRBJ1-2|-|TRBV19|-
CASSGPGEERCGYTF
TGTGCCAGTAGCGGCCCCGGGGAGGAGCGGTGTGGCTACACCTTC
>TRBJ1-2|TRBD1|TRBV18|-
CASSPLQTGSDGYTF
TGTGCCAGCTCACCACTTCAGACAGGGTCGGATGGCTACACCTTC
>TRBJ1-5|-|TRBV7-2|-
CASSLEQNQPQHF
TGTGCCAGCAGCTTAGAACAGAATCAGCCCCAGCATTTT
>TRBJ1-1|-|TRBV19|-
CASSLPQREAFF
TGTGCCAGTAGTCTCCCCCAGCGTGAAGCTTTCTTT
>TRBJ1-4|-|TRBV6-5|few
CASKGNRVEKLFF
TGTGCCAGCAAGGGTAACAGGGTAGAAAAACTGTTTTTT
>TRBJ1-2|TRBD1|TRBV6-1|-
CASSDIVAGGYGYTF
TGTGCCAGCAGTGATATAGTGGCAGGGGGCTATGGCTACACCTTC
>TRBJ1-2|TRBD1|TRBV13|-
CASSTRTGESYGYTF
TGTGCCAGCAGCACTAGGACAGGGGAGTCCTATGGCTACACCTTC
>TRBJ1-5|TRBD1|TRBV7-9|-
CASSLVSSGTGNQPQHF
TGTGCCAGCAGCTTAGTTTCGTCGGGGACAGGCAATCAGCCCCAGCATTTT
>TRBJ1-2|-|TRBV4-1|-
CASSQKRGKEDTF
TGCGCCAGCAGCCAAAAGAGGGGGAAGGAAGACACCTTC
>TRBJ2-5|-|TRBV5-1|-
CASSLFLVPKGQGWPPDPSYF
TGCGCCAGCAGCTTATTCCTTGTCCCCAAGGGTCAGGGCTGGCCACCGGACCCTTCGTACTTC
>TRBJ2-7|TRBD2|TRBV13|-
CASSLASGAPWDEQYF
TGTGCCAGCAGCTTAGCTAGCGGGGCGCCCTGGGACGAGCAGTACTTC
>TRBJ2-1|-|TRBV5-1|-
CASSLPKAGAGNEQFF
TGCGCCAGCAGCTTGCCAAAGGCGGGGGCGGGGAATGAGCAGTTCTTC